This T cell receptor beta chain came from a study of blood T cell repertoires in COVID-19. Study at large: PBMCs, B-cell-depleted T cells, or T cells were the source of the cDNA or gDNA that made up the material.

All enrollees were roughly 18 to 100 years old and from fewer than 25 US areas. Participants were placed into cohorts based on the clinical history they reported. All recovered Cohort 3 donors got two negative PCRs, got clearance, or saw symptom resolution. Profiled with immunoSEQ multiplex PCR; TCRdb holds only in-frame clones, not every one. The repertoire holds around 150,000 clones, with about 88% as singletons. CDR1 is SGHVS and CDR2 is FQNEAQ in the germline V gene. Germline trimming cut 5 bases from V and 4 bases from J; bases unmatched to any gene: 10. The CDR3 sequence is 15 residues long. This clone was observed once.

This TCR was recovered from a man in his fifties or sixties who had recovered from COVID-19. The sequenced material came from PBMCs or T cells enriched from blood (not recorded which). The chain carries TRBV7-8 and TRBJ2-5; TRBD2 agrees at 7 bases. Written as DNA, the CDR3 is TGTGCCAGCAGCCGAGAACTAGCGTGGGGAGAGACCCAGTACTTC. It encodes CASSRELAWGETQYF.